A single sample is the source of the 17 T cell receptor beta chains below, sequenced in a study of CD8 T cells in ankylosing spondylitis (dated by TCRdb to between 2016 and 2019). Library preparation was by 5' RACE. Sequencing took place on an Illumina HiSeq 2500. TCRdb trimmed the raw reads at Q25, called clones with MiXCR and kept productive beta chains. All rows with the same CDR3 protein become a single entry with the most common DNA and genes. Counted in this sample were under 130,000 distinct CDR3 sequences; around 24% of them appeared once. Around 12% of the sample goes to the ten largest clones. Sequencing was carried out using synovial fluid, either unsorted or a sorted T cell fraction (not recorded which). These receptors all stem from a male donor with ankylosing spondylitis.

This chain links TRBV7-9 with TRBJ2-2; D is undetermined. Germline loops: CDR1 SEHNR, CDR2 FQNEAQ (reference sequence). Trimming removed 2 bases at V and 6 bases at J, with 13 bases between. The CDR3 covers 15 residues. The CDR3 coding sequence is TGTGCCAGCAGCTTACCGGGTACTACATCCGGGGAGCTGTTTTTT. It codes for CASSLPGTTSGELFF.

The sample holds a few counts of this clonotype. This chain joins TRBV5-1 and TRBJ2-3; 8 bases line up with TRBD1. The V and J ends lost 4 bases and 5 bases, in that order; junction bases with no gene match: 9. This CDR3 is built from 15 residues. Per the germline V gene, CDR1 is SGHRS and CDR2 is YFSETQ. CDR3 region: CASSPRGLVQDTQYF. The CDR3 DNA reads TGCGCCAGCAGCCCCAGGGGGCTCGTACAAGATACGCAGTATTTT.

In regard to this clonotype: This could be a read error, since a much larger clone is one nucleotide away. A read error is likely, as this CDR3 ends without the conserved phenylalanine or tryptophan. The chain has TRBV5-1 and TRBJ2-1; no reliable D call. The germline V gene encodes CDR1 SGHRS and CDR2 YFSETQ. The CDR3 is 14 amino acids. V was clipped by 0 bases and J by 6 bases, with 10 bases between them. The CDR3 region has the DNA TGCGCCAGCAGCTTGGAGGCCGTCTTCAATGAGCAGTTCTCC. Protein product: CASSLEAVFNEQFS.

The J gene is TRBJ2-3, the V gene TRBV12-3 or TRBV12-4; TRBD2 agrees at 9 bases. The CDR3 covers 14 residues. V gave up 3 bases and J gave up 6 bases; unmatched junction bases: 4. CDR3: CASSFSGSLDTQYF. The CDR3 DNA follows: TGTGCCAGCAGTTTTAGCGGGAGCTTGGATACGCAGTATTTT.

This clonotype showed up many times. The chain links TRBV4-2 to TRBJ1-4, with no clear D. The length of the CDR3 is 16 residues. The V gene lost 0 bases and the J gene lost 1 base, with 9 bases spanning the gap. Germline V CDR1 and CDR2: LGHNA, YNFKEQ. The CDR3 loop is CASSQDGDVTNEKLFF. CDR3 DNA: TGTGCCAGCAGCCAAGATGGGGATGTAACTAATGAAAAACTGTTTTTT.

This clonotype has a count of ten or more. CDR3 loop: CATSREVTYNEQFF. CDR3 DNA: TGTGCCACCAGCAGAGAAGTTACCTACAATGAGCAGTTCTTC. This chain uses TRBV15 with TRBJ2-1; D is ambiguous. V dropped 0 bases and J dropped 2 bases, with 5 bases sitting between them. This CDR3 contains 14 residues. Germline V gene sequence: CDR1 LNHNV, CDR2 YYDKDF (reference sequence).

This clonotype was counted only a few times. The chain joins TRBV24-1 to TRBJ2-1, with D possibly being TRBD1 (6 bases). In germline, CDR1 is KGHDR, CDR2 SFDVKD. The V gene lost 1 base and the J gene lost 4 bases, with 10 bases spanning the gap. This CDR3 has 15 amino acids. CDR3 region: CATSDFGGQYNEQFF. The DNA for the CDR3 is TGTGCCACCAGTGATTTTGGTGGACAGTACAATGAGCAGTTCTTC.

This clonotype has a handful of counts. The chain combines TRBV18 with TRBJ2-1; 10 bases match TRBD2. Germline V CDR1 and CDR2: KGHSH, LQKENI. Trimming took 0 bases from V and 0 from J; bases not matched to a gene: 5. This CDR3 region has 18 residues. The CDR3 loop reads CASSPPRTSGYSYNEQFF. DNA of the CDR3: TGTGCCAGCTCACCACCGAGGACTAGCGGTTACTCCTACAATGAGCAGTTCTTC.

Written as DNA, the CDR3 is TGTGCCAGCAGCTTAGCCGCCGGGACAGCCACAGATACGCAGTATTTT. It encodes CASSLAAGTATDTQYF. The V gene is TRBV11-3, the J gene TRBJ2-3; 7 bases match TRBD1. CDR1 is SGHNT, CDR2 YENEEA, per germline. The length of the CDR3 is 16 residues. The ends lost 1 base at V and 2 bases at J; junction bases unmatched: 6.

This chain joins TRBV12-3 or TRBV12-4 and TRBJ1-2; perhaps TRBD1 as D (6 bases). Trimming cost V 6 bases and J 3 bases, with 14 bases left between them. This CDR3 is 14 amino acids long. Here the CDR3 reads CASSQQGWDYGYTF. The CDR3 region has the DNA TGTGCCAGCAGCCAACAGGGTTGGGACTATGGCTACACCTTC.

The genes are TRBV12-3 or TRBV12-4 and TRBJ2-7; D is uncertain. The CDR3 is 13 amino acids. The V and J ends lost 5 bases and 1 base respectively, with 9 bases between them. Here the CDR3 reads CASSPTVSYEQYF. The CDR3 DNA reads TGTGCCAGCAGTCCGACTGTTTCCTACGAGCAGTACTTC.

For the CDR3, the DNA is TGCAGTGCTCCCATAGGGAGGGGTAGGTACGAGCAGTACTTC. Residues: CSAPIGRGRYEQYF. J is TRBJ2-7 and V is TRBV20-1, with 7 bases fitting TRBD2. CDR3 length equals 14 residues. In germline, CDR1 is DFQATT, CDR2 SNEGSKA (reference sequence). The junction had 11 bases not matched to a gene; V was cut back by 5 bases and J by 4 bases.

The genes are TRBV12-3 or TRBV12-4 and TRBJ1-3; 9 positions match TRBD1. Germline trimming cut 5 bases from V and 6 bases from J; bases unmatched to any gene: 11. The CDR3 covers 16 residues. CDR3 in DNA: TGTGCCAGCAGTCCAGTGGGACAGGGAGGAGCAAACACCATATATTTT. Its protein product is CASSPVGQGGANTIYF.

This clonotype was recorded at least ten times. V usage is TRBV10-2 and J usage is TRBJ2-5; the match to TRBD1 covers 9 bases. CDR3 length: 15 amino acids. Looked up from germline, CDR1 is WSHSY and CDR2 is SAAADI. V dropped 6 bases and J dropped 1; count of bases not matched to a gene: 6. The CDR3 region is CASRGDRASQETQYF. Written as DNA, the CDR3 is TGCGCCAGCAGGGGGGACAGGGCCTCCCAAGAGACCCAGTACTTC.

This clonotype has a handful of counts. The chain carries TRBV10-3 and TRBJ1-2, with TRBD1 matching 9 bases. Germline lookup yields CDR1 ENHRY and CDR2 SYGVKD. The CDR3 length is 15 residues. V was clipped by 5 bases and J by 8 bases; unmatched bases: 12. This CDR3 is CAISPDDRGVTGYTF. CDR3 in DNA: TGTGCCATCAGTCCAGACGACAGGGGGGTGACGGGCTACACCTTC.

CDR3 sequence reads: CASSQVGGKAYEQYF. CDR3 DNA: TGTGCCAGCAGCCAAGTTGGGGGTAAAGCCTACGAGCAGTACTTC. The chain has TRBV3-1 and TRBJ2-7; D tentatively fits TRBD1 or TRBD2 (5 bases each). The CDR3 is made up of 15 amino acids. In germline, CDR1 is LGHDT, CDR2 YNNKEL (reference sequence). Trimming removed 1 base from V and 2 bases from J, with 12 bases in between.

There are many counts of this clonotype. The genes are TRBV18 and TRBJ2-3, with D unresolved. Per germline, CDR1 KGHSH and CDR2 LQKENI. Trimming cost V 3 bases and J 0 bases, with 1 base left between them. The CDR3 totals 12 residues. CDR3 residues: CASSPSTDTQYF. The CDR3, as DNA: TGTGCCAGCTCACCTAGCACAGATACGCAGTATTTT.